Below are 27 T cell receptor beta chains sequenced from a single sample in a study of blood T cell repertoires in COVID-19. Clones were read by immunoSEQ multiplex PCR, and TCRdb kept only the in-frame ones, dropping some. Here the sample spans 85,000 to 130,000 clones, over 75% being singletons. The sequenced sample was peripheral blood. The origin of the receptors is a human donor in a cohort sampled during active COVID-19.

The chain recombines TRBV30 with TRBJ2-3; D gene unclear. CDR1 and CDR2 (germline): GTSNPN, SVGIG (reference sequence). V was trimmed by 0 bases and J by 6 bases, leaving 7 bases between them. The CDR3 contains 12 residues. The CDR3 nucleotides read TGTGCCTGGAGTGTACCTGGCGATACGCAGTATTTT. Translation: CAWSVPGDTQYF.

The gene calls are TRBV14 and TRBJ1-6, with D tentatively TRBD1 (5 bases). The CDR3 is 13 amino acids. Germline V gene sequence: CDR1 SGHDN, CDR2 FVKESK. The V end was cut by 4 bases, the J end by 6 bases, with 7 bases between. CDR3: CASSLGGNSPLHF. In DNA form, the CDR3 reads TGTGCCAGCAGCCTGGGGGGTAATTCACCCCTCCACTTT.

This clone was counted once. As DNA, the CDR3 is TGTGCCAGCAGCCAGGGCCTGGGGACTGAAGCTTTCTTT. The encoded protein is CASSQGLGTEAFF. V is TRBV13 and J is TRBJ1-1; D possibly corresponds to TRBD1 (5 bases). V gave up 5 bases and J gave up 5 bases, with 12 bases separating them. The CDR3 has 13 amino acids. Germline V gene lookup returns CDR1 PRHDT and CDR2 FYEKMQ (reference sequence).

This rearrangement joins TRBV4-3 to TRBJ2-1; 12 nucleotides line up with TRBD2. The CDR3 runs 17 residues. After removal of 1 base from V and 4 bases from J, the junction contained 5 bases not matched to a gene. Germline loops: CDR1 LGHNA, CDR2 YSLEER. The CDR3 region is CASSQVGGLAGYNEQFF. The CDR3 nucleotides are TGCGCCAGCAGCCAAGTGGGGGGACTAGCGGGTTACAATGAGCAGTTCTTC.

Comment on this clone: This sample includes further DNA sequences coding for the same CDR3. The chain carries TRBV5-1 and TRBJ2-5, with a possible D match to TRBD1 (6 bases). The CDR3 runs 13 residues. The germline CDR1 and CDR2 sequences are SGHRS and YFSETQ. Trimming left V 0 bases short and J 4 bases short, with 7 bases between. CDR3 DNA: TGCGCCAGCAGCTTGGGAGGGGGAGAGACCCAGTACTTC. It is translated as CASSLGGGETQYF. The full variable domain, rest sourced from reference TRBV5-1 and TRBJ2-5, is KAGVTQTPRYLIKTRGQQVTLSCSPISGHRSVSWYQQTPGQGLQFLFEYFSETQRNKGNFPGRFSGRQFSNSRSEMNVSTLELGDSALYLCASSLGGGETQYFGPGTRLLVL.

DNA for the CDR3: TGTGCCAGCAGTACTTCTAGGGGAAACCCCTTCCTTCGAGGCACAGATACGCAGTATTTT. It codes for CASSTSRGNPFLRGTDTQYF. The chain has TRBV7-8 and TRBJ2-3; perhaps TRBD1 as D (5 bases). CDR1 and CDR2 (germline): SGHVS, FQNEAQ. V lost 6 bases to trimming and J lost 1 base, with 29 bases between them. This CDR3 is built from 20 residues. The full variable domain, in which reference TRBV7-8 and TRBJ2-3 provide the parts outside the CDR3, is GAGVSQSPRYKVAKRGQDVALRCDPISGHVSLFWYQQALGQGPEFLTYFQNEAQLDKSGLPSDRFFAERPEGSVSTLKIQRTQQEDSAVYLCASSTSRGNPFLRGTDTQYFGPGTRLTVL.

This chain joins TRBV20-1 and TRBJ2-6, with D hard to call. The CDR3 has 13 amino acids. Germline V lookup: CDR1 DFQATT, CDR2 SNEGSKA (reference sequence). Deletions cut 6 bases from V and 0 bases from J, with 6 bases between. The CDR3 loop reads CSASYSGANVLTF. CDR3 in DNA: TGCAGTGCAAGTTACTCTGGGGCCAACGTCCTGACTTTC.

The gene calls are TRBV6-2 or TRBV6-3 and TRBJ2-7, with 9 bases identical to TRBD1. Germline V gives CDR1 MNHEY, CDR2 SVGEGT. The CDR3 covers 15 residues. The V and J ends lost 6 bases and 5 bases, in that order; junction bases with no gene match: 11. CDR3 protein: CASSHTGTGNHEQYF. CDR3 nucleotide sequence: TGTGCCAGCAGCCATACCGGGACAGGGAACCACGAGCAGTACTTC.

This rearrangement joins TRBV9 to TRBJ2-2; the D is unclear. The CDR3 is made up of 14 amino acids. The V end lost 3 bases, the J end lost 4 bases, and 10 bases lay between the germline ends. In germline, CDR1 is SGDLS, CDR2 YYNGEE. CDR3 sequence reads: CASSDASGTGELFF. Here the CDR3 DNA reads TGTGCCAGCAGCGACGCATCGGGCACCGGGGAGCTGTTTTTT.

The V and J genes are TRBV18 and TRBJ1-4; D is uncertain. The V gene lost 3 bases and the J gene lost 6 bases, with 14 bases spanning the gap. Germline V gene sequence: CDR1 KGHSH, CDR2 LQKENI. The CDR3 sequence is 15 residues long. CDR3: CASSPTPTRDEKLFF. DNA for the CDR3: TGTGCCAGCTCACCTACCCCTACTAGGGATGAAAAACTGTTTTTT.

The chain joins TRBV28 to TRBJ2-1; D not certain. Trimming removed 8 bases from V and 1 base from J, with 6 bases in between. The germline V gene encodes CDR1 MDHEN and CDR2 SYDVKM. The CDR3 is made up of 12 amino acids. The CDR3 reads CASGPSYNEQFF. CDR3 nucleotides: TGTGCCAGCGGGCCGTCCTACAATGAGCAGTTCTTC.

This chain connects TRBV2 to TRBJ2-7; 13 bases match TRBD2. The CDR3 length is 16 residues. With 8 bases clipped from V and 6 bases from J, the junction kept 13 bases outside the gene matches. Germline-derived CDR1 and CDR2 are SNHLY and FYNNEI. The DNA for the CDR3 is TGTGCCAGCGGGCCGCTGTGGGGACTAGCGGGACGCGAGCAGTACTTC. Translation: CASGPLWGLAGREQYF.

CDR3 nucleotides: TGTGCCAGTAGCAGGGGGCCGAGCGGTTATAGCAATCAGCCCCAGCATTTT. Protein product: CASSRGPSGYSNQPQHF. V usage is TRBV19 and J usage is TRBJ1-5; 8 positions agree with TRBD1. There are 17 residues in the CDR3. The germline gives CDR1 LNHDA, CDR2 SQIVND (reference sequence). The ends lost 6 bases at V and 0 bases at J; junction bases unmatched: 10.

The chain links TRBV28 to TRBJ1-6; no clear D gene. The CDR3 runs 16 residues. V dropped 6 bases and J dropped 0 bases, with 12 bases sitting between them. CDR1 and CDR2 (germline): MDHEN, SYDVKM. In nucleotides, the CDR3 is TGTGCCAGCAGGTCAACGGGGAGCTCCTATAATTCACCCCTCCACTTT. Amino acids: CASRSTGSSYNSPLHF. Full variable domain (missing parts from reference TRBV28 and TRBJ1-6): DVKVTQSSRYLVKRTGEKVFLECVQDMDHENMFWYRQDPGLGLRLIYFSYDVKMKEKGDIPEGYSVSREKKERFSLILESASTNQTSMYLCASRSTGSSYNSPLHFGNGTRLTVT.

V and J are TRBV27 and TRBJ1-1; TRBD1 is a possible D gene (5 bases). CDR1 and CDR2 from the germline V gene are MNHEY and SMNVEV (reference sequence). The CDR3 has 14 residues. V lost 2 bases and J lost 2, with 9 bases in between. The CDR3 is CASSLRQSNTEAFF. Here the CDR3 DNA reads TGTGCCAGCAGTTTAAGACAGTCTAACACTGAAGCTTTCTTT.

The chain is built from TRBV21-1 and TRBJ2-6; the table's TRBD2 call for D was not verified on the DNA. TRBV21-1 is described as a pseudogene. The CDR3 sequence is 22 residues long. In DNA, the CDR3 is TGTGCCAGCAGCAAGGTTCTAGCGGGGATAGTAGTCGCCTCTCCTGGGGCCAACGTCCTGACTTTC. Amino acids: CASSKVLAGIVVASPGANVLTF.

Note on this clone: At one boundary the junction diverges from the germline segment, which might be a read error. The chain is built from TRBV3-1 (or the pseudogene TRBV3-2) and TRBJ1-1; D possibly corresponds to TRBD1 (5 bases). This CDR3 comprises 12 residues. Germline V gene data show CDR1 as LGHDT and CDR2 as YNNKEL (reference sequence). In DNA, the CDR3 is TGTGCCAGCAGTTACGGGGGGAGCGCCCTGATCTTT. Protein sequence: CASSYGGSALIF.

As concerns this clone: Other DNA sequences in this sample translate to the same CDR3. The rearrangement uses TRBV9 and TRBJ2-3; D not resolved. The CDR3 has 13 amino acids. Germline CDR1 SGDLS, CDR2 YYNGEE. Trimming shortened V by 1 base and J by 0 bases, and 3 bases separated the two germline ends. This CDR3 reads CASSVLSTDTQYF. CDR3 DNA sequence: TGTGCCAGCAGCGTACTGAGCACAGATACGCAGTATTTT.

The chain combines TRBV5-1 with TRBJ2-2; perhaps TRBD1 as D (7 bases). Trimming stripped 4 bases from V and 0 bases from J, with 13 bases between. The V gene's germline CDR1 is SGHRS and CDR2 YFSETQ. The CDR3 sequence is 16 residues long. CDR3 nucleotides: TGCGCCAGCAGCCTGGAGGGACAGCCGAACACCGGGGAGCTGTTTTTT. Translation gives CASSLEGQPNTGELFF.

The chain is built from TRBV19 and TRBJ1-4, with 7 bases that match TRBD1. The V segment lost 9 bases and the J segment 5 bases; nucleotides outside the gene matches: 6. The CDR3 extends over 13 amino acids. Germline CDR1 reads LNHDA; CDR2 reads SQIVND (reference sequence). The CDR3 spells CASRTGANEKLFF. In DNA form, the CDR3 reads TGTGCCAGCCGCACAGGGGCCAATGAAAAACTGTTTTTT. Full variable domain (missing parts from reference TRBV19 and TRBJ1-4): DGGITQSPKYLFRKEGQNVTLSCEQNLNHDAMYWYRQDPGQGLRLIYYSQIVNDFQKGDIAEGYSVSREKKESFPLTVTSAQKNPTAFYLCASRTGANEKLFFGSGTQLSVL.

The chain employs TRBV15 and TRBJ1-1; D remains ambiguous. There are 13 residues in the CDR3. Germline V CDR1 and CDR2: LNHNV, YYDKDF (reference sequence). Deletions cut 0 bases from V and 9 bases from J, with 11 bases between. This chain's CDR3 is CATSRDDGLKAFF. The CDR3 bases are TGTGCCACCAGCAGAGATGACGGACTGAAAGCTTTCTTT.

The genes are TRBV7-9 and TRBJ1-6; D gene uncertain. The CDR3 runs to 12 residues. CDR1 SEHNR and CDR2 FQNEAQ come from the germline V gene (reference sequence). V was clipped by 6 bases and J by 8 bases, with 8 bases between them. The CDR3 protein is CASRSPDSPLHF. CDR3 nucleotides: TGTGCCAGCAGATCGCCAGATTCACCCCTCCACTTT.

This clone was counted once. The CDR3 bases are TGTGCCAGCTCACCGGTCGCAGGGATTCTTAGCAATCAGCCCCAGCATTTT. This encodes CASSPVAGILSNQPQHF. The rearrangement uses TRBV18 and TRBJ1-5, with D maybe TRBD1 (5 bases). The CDR3 consists of 17 residues. The germline gives CDR1 KGHSH, CDR2 LQKENI. The V end was cut by 3 bases, the J end by 0 bases, with 15 bases between.

J is TRBJ1-5 and V is TRBV19, with TRBD1 matching 9 bases. With 2 bases clipped from V and 5 bases from J, the junction kept 4 bases outside the gene matches. The germline V gene encodes CDR1 LNHDA and CDR2 SQIVND (reference sequence). The CDR3 contains 15 residues. The DNA for the CDR3 is TGTGCCAGTAGTATATCGGACAGGGGTTATCAGCCCCAGCATTTT. As protein: CASSISDRGYQPQHF.

This clone was observed once. The chain recombines TRBV4-2 with TRBJ1-6; 8 bases agree with TRBD1. The V and J ends lost 1 base and 6 bases, in that order; junction bases with no gene match: 2. The CDR3 sequence is 15 residues long. Germline V CDR1 and CDR2: LGHNA, YNFKEQ. The CDR3 reads CASSQGTGSNSPLHF. CDR3 sequence (DNA): TGTGCCAGCAGCCAAGGGACAGGGAGTAATTCACCCCTCCACTTT.

The sample holds a few counts of this clone. The chain combines TRBV9 with TRBJ1-4; 7 nucleotides match TRBD1. The CDR3 is made up of 17 amino acids. Germline trimming cut 4 bases from V and 4 bases from J; bases unmatched to any gene: 13. CDR1 is SGDLS and CDR2 is YYNGEE in the germline V gene. In DNA, the CDR3 is TGTGCCAGCAGCCCCCTGAGGGGGCAAGGAGGTAATGAAAAACTGTTTTTT. Translation: CASSPLRGQGGNEKLFF.

The chain employs TRBV5-1 and TRBJ1-2, with TRBD1 as a possible D gene (6 bases). Germline V gene lookup returns CDR1 SGHRS and CDR2 YFSETQ. The CDR3 loop spans 16 amino acids. The V gene lost 4 bases and the J gene lost 0 bases, with 16 bases spanning the gap. The CDR3 sequence is CASSMPGQKANYGYTF. For the CDR3, the DNA is TGCGCCAGCAGCATGCCGGGACAAAAGGCTAACTATGGCTACACCTTC.